This T cell receptor (beta chain) was recovered during a study of CD8 T cells in Susac syndrome. Sequencing of TCR beta drew on CD8+ and CD4+ T cells from blood. FACS was used to enrich TEMRA cells, whereas the CD8+ and CD4+ T cells were obtained by negative isolation. Germline-derived CDR1 and CDR2 are DFQATT and SNEGSKA (reference sequence). The germline V and J ends were trimmed by 5 bases and 8 bases, with 12 bases remaining between them. The CDR3 totals 12 residues. Reverse transcription of about 0.45 to 1 ug RNA was performed with random hexamers. One entry per CDR3 protein results from TCRdb running MiXCR on the immunoSEQ multiplex PCR reads. The sample contains around 120,000 distinct CDR3 sequences, around 94% of which appear only once.

The sequence was obtained from a human donor with multiple sclerosis. V and J are TRBV20-1 and TRBJ1-4; D is undetermined. The specimen was CD4+ T cells from PBMCs. CDR3 protein: CSARVDWEKLFF. Here the CDR3 DNA reads TGCAGTGCTCGAGTGGATTGGGAAAAACTGTTTTTT.